Following are 6 T cell receptor beta chains from one sample sequenced in a study of cytomegalovirus exposure and HLA in healthy donors. Clones were sequenced by immunoSEQ multiplex PCR, and TCRdb holds only the in-frame ones, with some missing. Of roughly 100,000 clones in the sample, around 86% were seen once. The sequenced sample consisted of PBMCs. The receptors were sampled from a woman aged 18-30 years in good health and CMV-seropositive.

This chain links TRBV4-1 with TRBJ2-2; D gene uncertain. Trimming took off 9 bases at V and 6 bases at J, with 23 bases between the two ends. Germline V gene lookup returns CDR1 MGHRA and CDR2 YSYEKL. The CDR3 length is 16 residues. The CDR3 region has the DNA TGCGCCAGTCGCCGATTGGCGGCTATAGATGCCGGGGAGCTGTTTTTT. It is translated as CASRRLAAIDAGELFF.

This chain joins TRBV7-7 and TRBJ2-3; 9 nucleotides align to TRBD2. In germline, CDR1 is SSHAT, CDR2 FNYEAQ (reference sequence). The V and J ends lost 5 bases and 0 bases, in that order; junction bases with no gene match: 3. This CDR3 has 15 amino acids. In DNA, the CDR3 is TGTGCCAGCAGCCCCGGACTAGCGAGCACAGATACGCAGTATTTT. Translated: CASSPGLASTDTQYF.

The CDR3 coding sequence is TGTGCCAGCCTCGGGGCCGGGGAGGGGTCTGGAAACACCATATATTTT. Its protein is CASLGAGEGSGNTIYF. The chain employs TRBV2 and TRBJ1-3, with D possibly being TRBD1 (5 bases). Trimming took off 8 bases at V and 1 base at J, with 18 bases between the two ends. The CDR3 length is 16 residues. From germline, CDR1 is SNHLY and CDR2 FYNNEI.

This clone appeared a single time. This sequence joins TRBV2 and TRBJ1-1; 9 bases are a match to TRBD1. CDR1 is SNHLY and CDR2 is FYNNEI in the germline V gene. The CDR3 length is 13 residues. V shed 8 bases, J shed 5 bases, and the junction held 6 bases outside the gene matches. This CDR3 reads CASVGQGGTEAFF. In DNA, the CDR3 is TGTGCCAGCGTGGGACAGGGAGGAACTGAAGCTTTCTTT. Full variable domain (remainder filled in from reference TRBV2 and TRBJ1-1): EPEVTQTPSHQVTQMGQEVILRCVPISNHLYFYWYRQILGQKVEFLVSFYNNEISEKSEIFDDQFSVERPDGSNFTLKIRSTKLEDSAMYFCASVGQGGTEAFFGQGTRLTVV.

The table lists this clone with a few counts. The chain uses TRBV28 and TRBJ1-1; possibly TRBD1 for D (5 bases). Germline CDR1 is MDHEN and CDR2 is SYDVKM. Deletions cut 0 bases from V and 1 base from J, with 9 bases between. The CDR3 covers 15 residues. CDR3 protein: CASSLWSRANTEAFF. The CDR3, as DNA: TGTGCCAGCAGTTTATGGAGCAGGGCGAACACTGAAGCTTTCTTT. The full variable domain, rest sourced from reference TRBV28 and TRBJ1-1, is DVKVTQSSRYLVKRTGEKVFLECVQDMDHENMFWYRQDPGLGLRLIYFSYDVKMKEKGDIPEGYSVSREKKERFSLILESASTNQTSMYLCASSLWSRANTEAFFGQGTRLTVV.

The CDR3 coding sequence is TGTGCCAGCAGGGACACCAATCAGCCCCAGCATTTT. As protein: CASRDTNQPQHF. The J gene is TRBJ1-5, the V gene TRBV28; perhaps TRBD1 as D (5 bases). The CDR3 loop spans 12 amino acids. The V end was cut by 6 bases, the J end by 3 bases, with 6 bases between. Germline assignment: CDR1 MDHEN and CDR2 SYDVKM.